This T cell receptor beta chain comes out of a study of T cells in Graves' hyperthyroidism and ophthalmopathy. General observations from the study: A model using 13 V-J features told ophthalmopathy apart from stable hyperthyroidism. Researchers found most expanded thyroid clonotypes above 0.001 in blood as well.

An absence of ophthalmopathy progression within 18 months meant stable Graves' hyperthyroidism. Patients aged 18 to 65 had newly diagnosed hyperthyroidism lasting under 2 months. RNA transcripts were the template for amplifying TCR beta CDR3 regions. In the first-round RT-PCR of the TCR CDR3, the HTBI primer set was used. TCRdb recomputed calls from the multiplex PCR reads with MiXCR, one row per CDR3 protein. The sample has hundreds of thousands of distinct CDR3 sequences; about 15% are singletons. Note on this clonotype: Antigen specificity is unknown.

Sequenced: blood. The TCR sequence derives from a woman in her late teens or twenties with Graves' hyperthyroidism.

CDR3 DNA sequence: TGCAGTGCTGAGAAAGGGAATCAGCCCCAGCATTTT. This encodes CSAEKGNQPQHF. The rearrangement links TRBV20-1 to TRBJ1-5; D gene ambiguous. Germline-derived CDR1 and CDR2 are DFQATT and SNEGSKA (reference sequence). The V gene lost 5 bases and the J gene lost 4 bases, with 9 bases spanning the gap. The CDR3 is 12 residues long.